Following are 29 T cell receptor beta chains from one sample sequenced in a study of T cell clones after liver transplantation. Using immunoSEQ multiplex PCR, the repertoire was profiled, and TCRdb retains in-frame clones only, with some absent. The sample lists roughly 72,000 clones, around 84% occurring once. Specimen: CD4+ T cells from blood, collected less than 50 months after liver transplant. These receptors were collected from a human patient who received a liver transplant. Some T cells may be provided by the graft donor.

The chain joins TRBV4-3 to TRBJ2-3, with TRBD2 matching 14 bases. The germline gives CDR1 LGHNA, CDR2 YSLEER. The CDR3 runs 15 residues. V shed 3 bases and J 6 bases; nucleotides not matched to a gene: 2. CDR3 amino acids: CASSQGLAGVDTQYF. CDR3 nucleotide sequence: TGCGCCAGCAGCCAGGGACTAGCGGGAGTCGATACGCAGTATTTT.

This clone was picked up one time. The CDR3 DNA reads as TGTGCCAGCAGCTCCAGACTAGCGGGGGGGCCGGATACGCAGTATTTT. Translation: CASSSRLAGGPDTQYF. V and J are TRBV7-2 and TRBJ2-3, with 14 bases identical to TRBD2. Germline V gene sequence: CDR1 SGHTA, CDR2 FQGNSA. V was pared by 4 bases and J by 6 bases, with 6 bases of the junction left unmatched. This CDR3 is built from 16 residues.

The genes are TRBV28 and TRBJ2-2; 9 bases agree with TRBD1. CDR1 is MDHEN, CDR2 SYDVKM, per germline. Trimming cost V 11 bases and J 1 base; bases outside gene matches: 8. This CDR3 region has 15 residues. The CDR3 DNA reads as TGTGCCGGCAAACGGGGACAGGGGAACACCGGGGAGCTGTTTTTT. This sequence encodes CAGKRGQGNTGELFF. Variable domain in full (rest from reference TRBV28 and TRBJ2-2): DVKVTQSSRYLVKRTGEKVFLECVQDMDHENMFWYRQDPGLGLRLIYFSYDVKMKEKGDIPEGYSVSREKKERFSLILESASTNQTSMYLCAGKRGQGNTGELFFGEGSRLTVL.

This clone appeared once. The chain is built from TRBV5-6 and TRBJ2-3, with 8 bases lining up with TRBD1. The CDR3 is 14 residues long. In germline, CDR1 is SGHDT, CDR2 YYEEEE. The trim removed 3 bases at V and 0 bases at J, leaving 0 bases unmatched. The CDR3, as DNA: TGTGCCAGCAGCTGGGACAGGAGCACAGATACGCAGTATTTT. Its protein is CASSWDRSTDTQYF.

The rearrangement links TRBV7-2 to TRBJ2-7; D might be TRBD2 (6 bases). The CDR3 loop spans 14 amino acids. Between the trimmed V and J ends, which lost 3 bases and 3 bases, there was a span of 12 bases. CDR1 is SGHTA, CDR2 FQGNSA, per germline. The CDR3 spells CASSLVAARYEQYF. In DNA, the CDR3 is TGTGCCAGCAGCTTGGTAGCGGCTCGCTACGAGCAGTACTTC.

The chain links TRBV28 to TRBJ2-7; tentatively, D is TRBD1 (6 bases). Trimming took 4 bases from V and 2 from J, leaving 9 bases between them. The CDR3 is 13 amino acids. The germline V gene has CDR1 MDHEN and CDR2 SYDVKM. In nucleotides, the CDR3 is TGTGCCAGCAGTTGGGACACTACCTACGAGCAGTACTTC. The encoded protein is CASSWDTTYEQYF.

This clone was seen many times. The chain links TRBV5-4 to TRBJ2-1; 10 bases are shared with TRBD2. CDR3 length: 16 residues. Trimming at V came to 3 bases and at J to 6 bases, leaving 9 bases not matched to a gene. CDR1 is SGHNT and CDR2 is YYREEE in the germline V gene (reference sequence). CDR3 in amino acids: CASSSGAGGPVNEQFF. The CDR3, as DNA: TGTGCCAGCAGCTCGGGAGCGGGAGGGCCGGTCAATGAGCAGTTCTTC.

This rearrangement joins TRBV9 to TRBJ1-3; tentative D call: TRBD1 (6 bases). V shed 1 base and J shed 2 bases, with 13 bases lying between them. The CDR3 spans 16 residues. Germline V gene sequence: CDR1 SGDLS, CDR2 YYNGEE. The CDR3 protein is CASSVSPGGPGNTIYF. The CDR3 DNA is TGTGCCAGCAGCGTATCCCCTGGGGGGCCTGGAAACACCATATATTTT.

V usage is TRBV6-6 and J usage is TRBJ1-3; no clear D gene. Trimming pared 5 bases from V and 1 base from J, leaving 9 bases between. This CDR3 comprises 14 residues. CDR1 and CDR2 (germline): MNHNY, SVGAGI (reference sequence). The CDR3 protein is CASSGQASGNTIYF. The CDR3 region has the DNA TGTGCCAGCAGTGGGCAGGCGTCTGGAAACACCATATATTTT.

This clone was counted only a few times. The chain uses TRBV4-2 and TRBJ2-4; D is unresolved. CDR1 is LGHNA and CDR2 is YNFKEQ in the germline V gene. V shed 5 bases and J shed 13 bases, with 3 bases lying between them. The CDR3 contains 8 residues. The CDR3 loop is CASSTQYF. The CDR3 nucleotides read TGTGCCAGCAGCACACAGTACTTC.

This clone appeared a few times. This rearrangement joins TRBV28 to TRBJ2-5; TRBD2 matches 8 bases. CDR1 is MDHEN and CDR2 is SYDVKM in the germline V gene. The CDR3 is made up of 13 amino acids. The J segment lost 4 bases and the V segment lost 8 bases, leaving 6 bases of the junction unmatched. CDR3: CASRGGRRETQYF. DNA for the CDR3: TGTGCCAGCCGGGGGGGCAGGAGAGAGACCCAGTACTTC.

Details on this clone: Other DNA sequences in the same sample also yield this CDR3. The chain joins TRBV9 to TRBJ2-1; D might be TRBD1 (6 bases). With 0 bases removed from V and 6 bases from J, the gap between germline ends came to 7 bases. CDR1 SGDLS and CDR2 YYNGEE come from the germline V gene. The CDR3 has 13 residues. The CDR3 loop is CASSVDRANEQFF. The CDR3 region has the DNA TGTGCCAGCAGCGTAGACAGGGCCAATGAGCAGTTCTTC. Complete variable domain (other parts from reference TRBV9 and TRBJ2-1): DSGVTQTPKHLITATGQRVTLRCSPRSGDLSVYWYQQSLDQGLQFLIQYYNGEERAKGNILERFSAQQFPDLHSELNLSSLELGDSALYFCASSVDRANEQFFGPGTRLTVL.

The chain combines TRBV30 with TRBJ2-5; TRBD2 aligns across 8 bases. CDR1 and CDR2 from the germline V gene are GTSNPN and SVGIG (reference sequence). V gave up 0 bases and J gave up 5 bases; unmatched junction bases: 11. The CDR3 runs 16 residues. The CDR3 region is CAWSVRGGVVLETQYF. Here the CDR3 DNA reads TGTGCCTGGAGTGTACGGGGGGGGGTTGTCCTGGAGACCCAGTACTTC.

The chain employs TRBV6-4 and TRBJ2-2; TRBD2 aligns across 9 bases. With 4 bases clipped from V and 0 bases from J, the junction kept 3 bases outside the gene matches. This CDR3 is built from 16 residues. CDR1 is MRHNA, CDR2 SNTAGT, per germline. As DNA, the CDR3 is TGTGCCAGCAGTGGGACTAGCGCCTCGAACACCGGGGAGCTGTTTTTT. This gives the protein CASSGTSASNTGELFF.

The chain uses TRBV7-6 and TRBJ2-2; D is unresolved. Trimming pared 5 bases from V and 7 bases from J, leaving 11 bases between. CDR1 SGHVS and CDR2 FNYEAQ come from the germline V gene. The CDR3 totals 13 residues. The CDR3: CASSAARNGELFF. The CDR3 DNA follows: TGTGCCAGCAGCGCTGCGAGGAACGGGGAGCTGTTTTTT.

This chain links TRBV18 with TRBJ2-7, with 13 bases aligning to TRBD2. V lost 5 bases, J lost 6 bases, and 10 bases stayed unmatched. The CDR3 contains 16 residues. Germline CDR1 reads KGHSH; CDR2 reads LQKENI. The CDR3 DNA reads as TGTGCCAGCTCAAGGGGGCAAGGGACTAGCGGGGCCGAGCAGTACTTC. Its translation is CASSRGQGTSGAEQYF.

The chain carries TRBV4-3 and TRBJ2-6; 9 bases are shared with TRBD1. Germline V gene lookup returns CDR1 LGHNA and CDR2 YSLEER. There are 20 residues in the CDR3. Trimming took 0 bases from V and 5 from J; bases not matched to a gene: 14. CDR3 in amino acids: CASSQDLVGQGLSWANVLTF. As DNA, the CDR3 is TGCGCCAGCAGCCAAGATTTGGTGGGACAGGGCCTCTCGTGGGCCAACGTCCTGACTTTC.

This rearrangement joins TRBV5-6 to TRBJ2-5, with D unresolved. Germline lookup yields CDR1 SGHDT and CDR2 YYEEEE. This CDR3 region has 13 residues. With 2 bases removed from V and 4 bases from J, the gap between germline ends came to 9 bases. In nucleotides, the CDR3 is TGTGCCAGCAGCTTTCTATCCTCAGAGACCCAGTACTTC. Protein product: CASSFLSSETQYF.

The chain couples TRBV18 to TRBJ2-7; 10 positions match TRBD1. J gave up 0 bases and V 3 bases, and 11 bases lay outside the gene matches. Germline V gene sequence: CDR1 KGHSH, CDR2 LQKENI. The CDR3 spans 18 residues. The CDR3 spells CASSPSRDRGPSSYEQYF. The CDR3 DNA sequence: TGTGCCAGCTCACCGTCCCGGGACAGGGGCCCCAGCTCCTACGAGCAGTACTTC.

The V and J genes are TRBV6-6 and TRBJ2-7; TRBD2 matches 8 bases. This CDR3 is built from 13 residues. Germline CDR1 and CDR2: MNHNY and SVGAGI (reference sequence). After removal of 3 bases from V and 6 bases from J, the junction contained 4 bases not matched to a gene. For the CDR3, the DNA is TGTGCCAGCAGTTATATTCGGGGGGGCGAGCAGTACTTC. Its protein product is CASSYIRGGEQYF.

The chain employs TRBV7-2 and TRBJ1-5, with 7 nucleotides matching TRBD1. After removal of 4 bases from V and 0 bases from J, the junction contained 6 bases not matched to a gene. CDR3 length: 16 amino acids. Germline V lookup: CDR1 SGHTA, CDR2 FQGNSA. The DNA of the CDR3 is TGTGCCAGCAGCTCCGTAGGGGGCAATAGCAATCAGCCCCAGCATTTT. Its translation: CASSSVGGNSNQPQHF. Based on the CDR3 plus reference TRBV7-2 and TRBJ1-5, the full variable domain is GAGVSQSPSNKVTEKGKDVELRCDPISGHTALYWYRQSLGQGLEFLIYFQGNSAPDKSGLPSDRFSAERTGGSVSTLTIQRTQQEDSAVYLCASSSVGGNSNQPQHFGDGTRLSIL.

The chain employs TRBV10-3 and TRBJ2-1; no clear D gene. Germline loops: CDR1 ENHRY, CDR2 SYGVKD. Trimming stripped 8 bases from V and 7 bases from J, with 15 bases between. CDR3 size: 13 residues. CDR3 nucleotide sequence: TGTGCCATCGCCGCGGCTGGTGTGAATGAGCAGTTCTTC. Amino acid sequence: CAIAAAGVNEQFF.

The V gene is TRBV19, the J gene TRBJ1-1; a possible D gene is TRBD1 (6 bases). Trimming shortened V by 5 bases and J by 6 bases, and 13 bases separated the two germline ends. The length of the CDR3 is 13 residues. Germline values: CDR1 LNHDA, CDR2 SQIVND (reference sequence). The DNA for the CDR3 is TGTGCCAGTAGTTCGGGCAGGGGCTCTGAAGCTTTCTTT. This translates into CASSSGRGSEAFF.

The chain uses TRBV5-3 and TRBJ2-6; possible D gene TRBD1, 5 bases. TRBV5-3 is labeled an ORF, and its function is uncertain. The CDR3 runs 15 residues. V dropped 5 bases and J dropped 5 bases, with 14 bases sitting between them. The CDR3 nucleotides read TGTGCCAGAAGTAGAGGACATAGATGGGCCAACGTCCTGACTTTC. It encodes CARSRGHRWANVLTF.

V usage is TRBV7-3 and J usage is TRBJ2-2; no firm D call. V dropped 6 bases and J dropped 0 bases, with 8 bases sitting between them. Germline V CDR1 and CDR2: SGHTA, FQGTGA. The CDR3 sequence is 14 residues long. The CDR3 region is CASSPTANTGELFF. The DNA for the CDR3 is TGTGCCAGCAGTCCTACAGCGAACACCGGGGAGCTGTTTTTT. The full variable domain, completed using reference TRBV7-3 and TRBJ2-2, is GAGVSQTPSNKVTEKGKYVELRCDPISGHTALYWYRQSLGQGPEFLIYFQGTGAADDSGLPNDRFFAVRPEGSVSTLKIQRTERGDSAVYLCASSPTANTGELFFGEGSRLTVL.

This chain links TRBV19 with TRBJ2-1; 10 bases fit TRBD1. The CDR3 length is 12 residues. From germline, CDR1 is LNHDA and CDR2 SQIVND (reference sequence). Losses at the gene ends were 7 bases for V and 10 bases for J; bases not matched to a gene: 4. CDR3 DNA sequence: TGTGCCAGTACCGGGACAGGGGTAGAGCAGTTCTTC. It is translated as CASTGTGVEQFF.

A word on this clone: One end of the junction does not line up with germline, which may come from a read error. This chain connects TRBV7-7 to TRBJ2-1; TRBD2 aligns across 14 bases. Per the germline V gene, CDR1 is SSHAT and CDR2 is FNYEAQ (reference sequence). This CDR3 is 15 amino acids long. The DNA of the CDR3 is TGTGCTAGCAGCCCGCGGACTAGCGGGAGGAATGAGCAGTTCTTC. Translation gives CASSPRTSGRNEQFF.

This chain connects TRBV19 to TRBJ2-4; D perhaps matches TRBD2 (5 bases). Trimming pared 3 bases from V and 6 bases from J, leaving 12 bases between. Germline lookup yields CDR1 LNHDA and CDR2 SQIVND (reference sequence). The CDR3 sequence is 14 residues long. CDR3 protein: CASSIGVSGNIQYF. The CDR3 DNA reads TGTGCCAGTAGTATCGGGGTTTCGGGAAACATTCAGTACTTC. The full variable domain, in which reference TRBV19 and TRBJ2-4 provide the parts outside the CDR3, is DGGITQSPKYLFRKEGQNVTLSCEQNLNHDAMYWYRQDPGQGLRLIYYSQIVNDFQKGDIAEGYSVSREKKESFPLTVTSAQKNPTAFYLCASSIGVSGNIQYFGAGTRLSVL.

This clone is a singleton in its sample. This rearrangement joins TRBV6-1 to TRBJ2-1, with TRBD2 matching 10 bases. This CDR3 contains 15 residues. With V trimmed by 8 bases and J by 10 bases, 14 bases remained unmatched. Germline assignment: CDR1 MNHNS and CDR2 SASEGT. The CDR3 nucleotides are TGTGCCAGCGGCTGGGGCAGCGGGGGGGCCAGCGAGCAGTTCTTC. The encoded protein is CASGWGSGGASEQFF.